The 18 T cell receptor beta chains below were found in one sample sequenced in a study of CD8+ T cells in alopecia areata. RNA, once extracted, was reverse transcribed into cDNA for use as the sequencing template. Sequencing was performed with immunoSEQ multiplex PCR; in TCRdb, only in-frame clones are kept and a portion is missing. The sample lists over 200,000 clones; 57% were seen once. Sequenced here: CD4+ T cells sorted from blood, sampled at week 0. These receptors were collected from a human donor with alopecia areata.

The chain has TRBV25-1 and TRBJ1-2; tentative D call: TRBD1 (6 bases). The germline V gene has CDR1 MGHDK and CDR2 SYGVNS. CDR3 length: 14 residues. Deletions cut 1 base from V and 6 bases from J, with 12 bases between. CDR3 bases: TGTGCCAGCAGTGAATGGGCAGGGGAAGATGGCTACACCTTC. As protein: CASSEWAGEDGYTF.

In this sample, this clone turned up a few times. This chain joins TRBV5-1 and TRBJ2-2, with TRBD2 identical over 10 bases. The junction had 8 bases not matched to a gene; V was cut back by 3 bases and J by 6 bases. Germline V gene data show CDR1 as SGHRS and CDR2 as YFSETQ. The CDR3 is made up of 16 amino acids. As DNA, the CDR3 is TGCGCCAGCAGCTCCCAAAGCGGGAGGGTCGCCGGGGAGCTGTTTTTT. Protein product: CASSSQSGRVAGELFF.

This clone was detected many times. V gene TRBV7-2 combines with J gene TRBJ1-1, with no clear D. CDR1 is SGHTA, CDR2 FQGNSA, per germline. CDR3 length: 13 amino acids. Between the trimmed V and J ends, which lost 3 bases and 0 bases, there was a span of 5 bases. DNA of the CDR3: TGTGCCAGCAGCTTGCAGATGAACACTGAAGCTTTCTTT. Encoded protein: CASSLQMNTEAFF.

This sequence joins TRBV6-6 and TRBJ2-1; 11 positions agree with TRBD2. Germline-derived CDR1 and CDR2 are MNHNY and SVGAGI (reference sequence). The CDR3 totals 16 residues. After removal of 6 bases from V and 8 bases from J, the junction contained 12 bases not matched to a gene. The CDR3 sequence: CASRNLAGGAGDEQFF. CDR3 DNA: TGTGCCAGCAGGAACCTAGCGGGAGGCGCAGGGGATGAGCAGTTCTTC.

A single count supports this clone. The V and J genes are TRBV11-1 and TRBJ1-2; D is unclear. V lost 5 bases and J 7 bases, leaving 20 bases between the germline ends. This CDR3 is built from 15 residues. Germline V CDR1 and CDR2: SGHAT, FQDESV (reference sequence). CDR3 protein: CASSHASGRLGGYTF. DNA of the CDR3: TGTGCCAGCAGCCACGCCTCAGGTCGGCTTGGTGGCTACACCTTC.

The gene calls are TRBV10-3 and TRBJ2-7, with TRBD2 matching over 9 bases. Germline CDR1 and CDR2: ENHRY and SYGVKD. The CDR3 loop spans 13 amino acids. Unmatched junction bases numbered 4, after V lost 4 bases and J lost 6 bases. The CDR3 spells CAISGGTSREQYF. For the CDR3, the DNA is TGTGCCATCAGTGGGGGGACTAGCCGCGAGCAGTACTTC.

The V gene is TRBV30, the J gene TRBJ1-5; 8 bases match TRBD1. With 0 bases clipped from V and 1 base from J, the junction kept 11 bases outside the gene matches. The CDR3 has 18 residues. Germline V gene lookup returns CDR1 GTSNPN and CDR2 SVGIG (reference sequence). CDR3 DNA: TGTGCCTGGAGTGTAGTCAGGGGGCGTCTGGGAAGCAATCAGCCCCAGCATTTT. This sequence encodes CAWSVVRGRLGSNQPQHF.

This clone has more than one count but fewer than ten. The CDR3 is CASSYSRSGSLYGYTF. In DNA, the CDR3 is TGTGCCAGCAGTTACTCAAGGTCCGGAAGCCTCTATGGCTACACCTTC. V is TRBV6-5 and J is TRBJ1-2; no reliable D call. Trimming shortened V by 0 bases and J by 4 bases, and 15 bases separated the two germline ends. The CDR3 runs 16 residues. CDR1 MNHEY and CDR2 SVGAGI come from the germline V gene.

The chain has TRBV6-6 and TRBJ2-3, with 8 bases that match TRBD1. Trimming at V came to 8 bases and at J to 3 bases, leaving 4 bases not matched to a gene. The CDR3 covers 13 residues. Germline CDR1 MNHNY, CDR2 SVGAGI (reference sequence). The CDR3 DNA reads TGTGCCAGCCGACAGGGGCTGACAGATACGCAGTATTTT. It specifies CASRQGLTDTQYF.

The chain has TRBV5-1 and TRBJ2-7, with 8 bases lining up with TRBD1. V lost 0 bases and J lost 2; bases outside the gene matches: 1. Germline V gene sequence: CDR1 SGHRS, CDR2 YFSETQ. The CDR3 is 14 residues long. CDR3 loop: CASSLDRGTYEQYF. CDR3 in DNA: TGCGCCAGCAGCTTGGACAGGGGGACCTACGAGCAGTACTTC.

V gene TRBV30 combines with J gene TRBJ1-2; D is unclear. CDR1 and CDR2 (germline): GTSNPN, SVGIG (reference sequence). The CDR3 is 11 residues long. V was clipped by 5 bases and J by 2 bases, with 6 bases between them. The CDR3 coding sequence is TGTGCCTGGGACAAAAACTATGGCTACACCTTC. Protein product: CAWDKNYGYTF.

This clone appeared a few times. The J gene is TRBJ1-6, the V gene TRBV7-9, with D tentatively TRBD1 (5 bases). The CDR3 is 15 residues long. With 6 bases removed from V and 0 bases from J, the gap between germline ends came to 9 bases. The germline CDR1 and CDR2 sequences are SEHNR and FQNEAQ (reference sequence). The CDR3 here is CASRGTGSYNSPLHF. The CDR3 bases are TGTGCCAGCAGGGGAACAGGCTCCTATAATTCACCCCTCCACTTT.

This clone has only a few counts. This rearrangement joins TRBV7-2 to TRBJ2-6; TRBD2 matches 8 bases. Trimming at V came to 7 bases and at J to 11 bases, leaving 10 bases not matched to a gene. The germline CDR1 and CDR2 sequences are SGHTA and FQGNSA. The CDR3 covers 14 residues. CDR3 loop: CASTRGGTTHVLTF. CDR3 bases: TGTGCCAGCACCCGGGGGGGCACGACGCACGTCCTGACTTTC.

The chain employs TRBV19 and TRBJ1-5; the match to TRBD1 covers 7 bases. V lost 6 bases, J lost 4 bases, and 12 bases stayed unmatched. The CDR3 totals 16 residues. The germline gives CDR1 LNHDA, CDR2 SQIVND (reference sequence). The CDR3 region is CASRKGGTVTNQPQHF. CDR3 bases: TGTGCCAGTAGAAAGGGCGGGACAGTCACTAATCAGCCCCAGCATTTT.

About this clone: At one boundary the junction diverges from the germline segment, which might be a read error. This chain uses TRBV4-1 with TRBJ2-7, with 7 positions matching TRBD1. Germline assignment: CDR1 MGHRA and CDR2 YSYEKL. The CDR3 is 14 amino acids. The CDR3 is CASSRTGDNYEQAF. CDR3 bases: TGCGCCAGCAGCCGGACAGGTGATAACTACGAGCAAGCCTTC.

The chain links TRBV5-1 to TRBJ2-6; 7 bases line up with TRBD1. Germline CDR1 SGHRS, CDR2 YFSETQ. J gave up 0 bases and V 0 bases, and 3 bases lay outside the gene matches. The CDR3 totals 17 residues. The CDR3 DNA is TGCGCCAGCAGCTTGGAGGGACAGTCCTCTGGGGCCAACGTCCTGACTTTC. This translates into CASSLEGQSSGANVLTF.

CDR3 region: CASSTGTSGTGELFF. In nucleotides, the CDR3 is TGTGCCAGCAGCACCGGGACTAGCGGCACCGGGGAGCTGTTTTTT. V is TRBV7-9 and J is TRBJ2-2, with 11 bases lining up with TRBD2. The CDR3 extends over 15 amino acids. After removal of 5 bases from V and 4 bases from J, the junction contained 3 bases not matched to a gene. Per germline, CDR1 SEHNR and CDR2 FQNEAQ (reference sequence).

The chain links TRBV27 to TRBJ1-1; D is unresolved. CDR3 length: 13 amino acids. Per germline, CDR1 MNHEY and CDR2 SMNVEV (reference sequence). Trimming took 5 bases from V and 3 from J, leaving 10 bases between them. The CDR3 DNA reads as TGTGCCAGCAGTGTCGACCGTTACACTGAAGCTTTCTTT. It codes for CASSVDRYTEAFF.